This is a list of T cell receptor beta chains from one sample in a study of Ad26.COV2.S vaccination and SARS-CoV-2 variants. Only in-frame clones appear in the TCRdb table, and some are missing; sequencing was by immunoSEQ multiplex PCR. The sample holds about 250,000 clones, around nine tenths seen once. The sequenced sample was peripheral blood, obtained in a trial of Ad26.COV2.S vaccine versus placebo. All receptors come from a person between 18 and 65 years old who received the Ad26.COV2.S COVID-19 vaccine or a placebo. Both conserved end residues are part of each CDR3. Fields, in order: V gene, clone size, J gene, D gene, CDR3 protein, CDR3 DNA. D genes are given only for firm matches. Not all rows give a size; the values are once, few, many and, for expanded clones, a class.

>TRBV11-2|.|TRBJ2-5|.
CASSLRAAQETQYF
TGTGCCAGCAGCCTAAGGGCAGCCCAAGAGACCCAGTACTTC
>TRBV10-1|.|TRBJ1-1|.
CASSESPRGRAGLDTEAFF
TGCGCCAGCAGTGAGTCCCCGCGGGGTCGTGCGGGCTTGGACACTGAAGCTTTCTTT
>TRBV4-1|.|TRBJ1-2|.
CASSQAGGAYYGYTF
TGCGCCAGCAGCCAAGCGGGGGGGGCTTACTATGGCTACACCTTC
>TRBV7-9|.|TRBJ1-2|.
CASSLQASGGYTF
TGTGCCAGCAGCTTACAGGCCTCGGGTGGCTACACCTTC
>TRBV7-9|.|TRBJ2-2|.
CASSSTGLANTGELFF
TGTGCCAGCAGCTCCACCGGGTTGGCGAACACCGGGGAGCTGTTTTTT
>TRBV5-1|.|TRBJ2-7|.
CASSPLGENDIEQYF
TGCGCCAGCAGCCCCCTGGGGGAGAATGATATCGAGCAGTACTTC
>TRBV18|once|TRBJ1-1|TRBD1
CASSTKQGDTEAFF
TGTGCCAGCTCAACTAAACAGGGGGATACTGAAGCTTTCTTT
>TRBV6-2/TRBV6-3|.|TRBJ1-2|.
CASSYSGRGPANYGYTF
TGTGCCAGCAGTTACTCGGGCAGGGGACCTGCTAACTATGGCTACACCTTC
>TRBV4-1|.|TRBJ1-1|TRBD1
CASSQDIQDRGKGEAFF
TGCGCCAGCAGCCAAGATATTCAAGACAGGGGGAAGGGTGAAGCTTTCTTT
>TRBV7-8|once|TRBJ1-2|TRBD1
CASSLGQGFNYGYTF
TGTGCCAGCAGCTTAGGACAGGGGTTCAACTATGGCTACACCTTC
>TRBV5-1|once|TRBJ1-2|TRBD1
CASSYRGEYYGYTF
TGCGCCAGCAGCTACAGGGGGGAATACTATGGCTACACCTTC
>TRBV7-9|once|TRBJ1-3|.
CASSLDRLGARSGNTIYF
TGTGCCAGCAGCCTAGACAGGCTGGGGGCTCGCTCTGGAAACACCATATATTTT
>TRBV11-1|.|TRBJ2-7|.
CASSLAVGGRLEQYF
TGTGCCAGCAGCCTTGCTGTCGGGGGACGGCTCGAGCAGTACTTC
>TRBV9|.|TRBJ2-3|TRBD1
CASSVDQGATDTQYF
TGTGCCAGCAGCGTAGACCAGGGGGCAACAGATACGCAGTATTTT
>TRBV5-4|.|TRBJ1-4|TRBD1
CASSPRTGPNEKLFF
TGTGCCAGCAGTCCCCGGACAGGGCCTAATGAAAAACTGTTTTTT
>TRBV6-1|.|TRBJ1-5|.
CASSEGEAQPQHF
TGTGCCAGCAGTGAAGGGGAGGCACAGCCCCAGCATTTT
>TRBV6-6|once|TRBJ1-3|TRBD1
CASSYQGDTGNTIYF
TGTGCCAGCAGTTACCAGGGGGACACTGGAAACACCATATATTTT
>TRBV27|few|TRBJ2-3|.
CASSMADTQYF
TGTGCCAGCAGCATGGCAGATACGCAGTATTTT
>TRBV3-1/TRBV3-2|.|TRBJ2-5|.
CASTDLKLRTETQYF
TGTGCCAGCACCGACCTAAAACTGAGAACAGAGACCCAGTACTTC
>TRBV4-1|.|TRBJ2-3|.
CASSQDHSGDSTDTQYF
TGCGCCAGCAGCCAAGATCATTCCGGGGACAGCACAGATACGCAGTATTTT
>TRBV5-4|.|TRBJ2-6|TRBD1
CASSPGQLSGANVLTF
TGTGCCAGCAGCCCGGGACAGCTTTCTGGGGCCAACGTCCTGACTTTC
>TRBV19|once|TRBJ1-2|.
CASSTLPGWPDYGYTF
TGTGCCAGTAGTACCCTACCGGGCTGGCCGGACTATGGCTACACCTTC
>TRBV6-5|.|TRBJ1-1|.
CASSLTGIRAFF
TGTGCCAGCAGTCTTACAGGGATTCGGGCTTTCTTT
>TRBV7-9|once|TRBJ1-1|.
CASSRSLRRGNTEAFF
TGTGCCAGCAGCCGTTCCCTCAGGAGGGGGAACACTGAAGCTTTCTTT
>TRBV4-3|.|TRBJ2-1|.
CASSPRPATSYNEQFF
TGCGCCAGCAGCCCACGACCCGCGACTTCCTACAATGAGCAGTTCTTC
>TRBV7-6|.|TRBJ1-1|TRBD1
CASSARDRGRGTEAFF
TGTGCCAGCAGCGCTAGGGACAGGGGGCGTGGGACTGAAGCTTTCTTT
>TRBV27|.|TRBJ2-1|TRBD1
CASRKQRGAGGFEQFF
TGTGCCAGCAGGAAGCAAAGGGGGGCAGGGGGCTTTGAGCAGTTCTTC